The 10 T cell receptor beta chains below all came from one sample that was sequenced in a study of blood T cell repertoires in COVID-19. Repertoires were generated with immunoSEQ multiplex PCR, while TCRdb's copy carries only in-frame clones and drops some. The table includes 110,000 or so clones, roughly four fifths detected once. Material: peripheral blood. The receptors come from a woman between 65 and 79 years old with acute or convalescent COVID-19.

The V call is TRBV30, the J call TRBJ2-2; the D gene is possibly TRBD1 (6 bases). V dropped 0 bases and J dropped 6 bases, with 14 bases sitting between them. Germline CDR1 reads GTSNPN; CDR2 reads SVGIG (reference sequence). The CDR3 has 15 amino acids. CDR3 protein: CAWSVAGVRSGELFF. DNA for the CDR3: TGTGCCTGGAGTGTGGCAGGGGTGAGATCCGGGGAGCTGTTTTTT.

The chain combines TRBV30 with TRBJ1-2, with D possibly TRBD1 on 6 matching bases. Germline CDR1 GTSNPN, CDR2 SVGIG (reference sequence). CDR3 length: 12 amino acids. V gave up 4 bases and J gave up 8 bases, with 14 bases separating them. Written as DNA, the CDR3 is TGTGCCTGGATCAGGGGCCGGGGCGGCTACACCTTC. This encodes CAWIRGRGGYTF.

The chain recombines TRBV12-3 or TRBV12-4 with TRBJ2-7; perhaps TRBD1 as D (6 bases). V was cut by 4 bases and J by 2 bases, with 9 bases left in between. The CDR3 contains 13 residues. The CDR3 coding sequence is TGTGCCAGCAGTTCCAGGACAGCCTACGAGCAGTACTTC. Its translation: CASSSRTAYEQYF.

This chain joins TRBV7-9 and TRBJ1-2; maybe TRBD1 (6 bases). V shed 4 bases and J shed 4 bases, with 13 bases lying between them. The CDR3 extends over 14 amino acids. Looked up from germline, CDR1 is SEHNR and CDR2 is FQNEAQ (reference sequence). The CDR3 is CASSSPVQGYGYTF. The CDR3 bases are TGTGCCAGCAGCTCTCCGGTACAGGGCTATGGCTACACCTTC. Variable domain in full (rest from reference TRBV7-9 and TRBJ1-2): DTGVSQNPRHKITKRGQNVTFRCDPISEHNRLYWYRQTLGQGPEFLTYFQNEAQLEKSRLLSDRFSAERPKGSFSTLEIQRTEQGDSAMYLCASSSPVQGYGYTFGSGTRLTVV.

V usage is TRBV29-1 and J usage is TRBJ2-3; possible D gene TRBD1, 6 bases. Trimming shortened V by 3 bases and J by 6 bases, and 7 bases separated the two germline ends. CDR1 is SQVTM, CDR2 ANQGSEA, per germline. The CDR3 totals 11 residues. CDR3 sequence: CSVEGADTQYF. CDR3 in DNA: TGCAGCGTTGAGGGGGCGGATACGCAGTATTTT.

The chain carries TRBV7-9 and TRBJ2-3, with D unresolved. The CDR3 sequence is 12 residues long. V lost 5 bases and J lost 2, with 5 bases in between. CDR1 is SEHNR, CDR2 FQNEAQ, per germline (reference sequence). DNA of the CDR3: TGTGCCAGCAGCCCTAACACAGATACGCAGTATTTT. Its protein is CASSPNTDTQYF.

CDR3 sequence reads: CAISDTGAVRANYGYTF. DNA of the CDR3: TGTGCCATCAGTGATACTGGGGCCGTTCGGGCTAACTATGGCTACACCTTC. The J gene is TRBJ1-2, the V gene TRBV10-3; maybe TRBD1 (5 bases). V was clipped by 3 bases and J by 0 bases, with 17 bases between them. Germline V gene data show CDR1 as ENHRY and CDR2 as SYGVKD. There are 17 residues in the CDR3.

The chain is built from TRBV7-9 and TRBJ2-1; maybe TRBD1 (5 bases). CDR1 and CDR2 (germline): SEHNR, FQNEAQ (reference sequence). V was cut by 4 bases and J by 2 bases, with 12 bases left in between. The CDR3 consists of 15 residues. In nucleotides, the CDR3 is TGTGCCAGCAGCTCTGACAGCCGACCCTACAATGAGCAGTTCTTC. Encoded protein: CASSSDSRPYNEQFF.

The J gene is TRBJ1-5, the V gene TRBV7-2; D call uncertain. V was shortened by 1 base and J by 3 bases, with 16 bases between the two germline ends. Germline CDR1 SGHTA, CDR2 FQGNSA. The CDR3 length is 17 residues. CDR3 in amino acids: CASSLELAGNLNQPQHF. The CDR3 DNA follows: TGTGCCAGCAGCTTAGAGCTGGCCGGGAACCTCAATCAGCCCCAGCATTTT.

The chain recombines TRBV27 with TRBJ2-1, with D perhaps matching TRBD2 (6 bases). This CDR3 region has 16 residues. Germline CDR1 MNHEY, CDR2 SMNVEV (reference sequence). V lost 3 bases, J lost 7 bases, and 19 bases lay in between. The CDR3 sequence: CASSLQRGAGGNEQFF. The CDR3 DNA is TGTGCCAGCAGTTTGCAAAGGGGTGCCGGAGGGAATGAGCAGTTCTTC.